This T cell receptor (beta chain) was identified during a study of neurological immune-mediated disorders. The table lists this clonotype with many counts. Its antigen is undetermined. Whole-study findings and limits: The study found no CDR3 amino acid sequences shared by expanded clones across subjects, suggesting private repertoires in all groups.

J lost 7 bases, V lost 5 bases, and 14 bases had no gene match. The CDR3 has 15 residues. CDR1 and CDR2 (germline): DFQATT, SNEGSKA (reference sequence). Each CDR3 protein is one row after TCRdb ran MiXCR on the 5' RACE reads. The repertoire has tens of thousands of distinct CDR3 sequences, 2.6% of them found once; the top ten carry about 1.1%. Sequencing was performed on PBMCs. The chain recombines TRBV20-1 with TRBJ2-1, with 7 nucleotides matching TRBD2. The sequence was obtained from a woman aged 25 to 39 with multiple sclerosis. As DNA, the CDR3 is TGCAGTGCTCTAGTTGTTGGGGACTACCGGAATGAGCAGTTCTTC. Encoded protein: CSALVVGDYRNEQFF.